These 22 T cell receptor beta chains came from one sample sequenced in a study of T cell repertoires in cytomegalovirus infection. Via MiXCR, TCRdb re-called the reads, giving one row per CDR3 protein. Here the sample spans about 470,000 distinct CDR3 sequences, about 42% being singletons. For these TCRs, the target antigens are not known. The sequenced sample was cultured PBMCs, obtained from culture after CMV antigen stimulation. These receptors were obtained from a human donor in good health (CMV status not recorded). Some clones in this sample may be carry-over from other donors' samples.

V and J are TRBV11-2 and TRBJ2-5, with D tentatively TRBD1 (5 bases). Trimming left V 3 bases short and J 0 bases short, with 8 bases between. The CDR3 is made up of 14 amino acids. Germline V CDR1 and CDR2: SGHAT, FQNNGV. The CDR3 here is CASSFAGNQETQYF. In DNA, the CDR3 is TGTGCCAGCAGCTTCGCAGGGAACCAAGAGACCCAGTACTTC.

The gene calls are TRBV10-3 and TRBJ2-7; 7 nucleotides align to TRBD1. Germline CDR1 is ENHRY and CDR2 is SYGVKD. The CDR3 covers 16 residues. Trimming removed 2 bases from V and 0 bases from J; junction bases left unmatched: 7. The CDR3 sequence: CAISEPGQLSSYEQYF. The CDR3, as DNA: TGTGCCATCAGTGAGCCGGGACAGTTGAGCTCCTACGAGCAGTACTTC.

This clonotype was seen a handful of times. The rearrangement links TRBV7-2 to TRBJ1-4; TRBD1 might be the D (6 bases). Trimming removed 2 bases at V and 5 bases at J, with 9 bases between. Germline CDR1 SGHTA, CDR2 FQGNSA. CDR3 length: 14 residues. The CDR3 protein is CASSLNRVNEKLFF. Written as DNA, the CDR3 is TGTGCCAGCAGCTTAAACAGGGTGAATGAAAAACTGTTTTTT.

This sequence joins TRBV7-2 and TRBJ2-3; D uncertain. CDR1 is SGHTA and CDR2 is FQGNSA in the germline V gene. The CDR3 has 12 amino acids. V was shortened by 5 bases and J by 4 bases, with 7 bases between the two germline ends. The CDR3 sequence: CASSILADTQYF. In nucleotides, the CDR3 is TGTGCCAGCAGCATCCTAGCAGATACGCAGTATTTT.

The rearrangement links TRBV6-5 to TRBJ1-1, with D possibly being TRBD1 (5 bases). The V end was cut by 7 bases, the J end by 0 bases, with 9 bases between. Germline V gene sequence: CDR1 MNHEY, CDR2 SVGAGI. This CDR3 is 13 amino acids long. CDR3: CASKGAMNTEAFF. In DNA form, the CDR3 reads TGTGCCAGCAAAGGGGCAATGAACACTGAAGCTTTCTTT.

This clonotype has a handful of counts. The chain links TRBV10-3 to TRBJ2-5; D uncertain. The CDR3 spans 12 residues. CDR1 is ENHRY and CDR2 is SYGVKD in the germline V gene. Trimming cost V 2 bases and J 5 bases, with 6 bases left between them. CDR3 residues: CAISEDAETQYF. The CDR3 DNA sequence: TGTGCCATCAGTGAGGATGCGGAGACCCAGTACTTC.

This clonotype was seen only a few times. CDR3 DNA sequence: TGTGCCAGCAGCTTCGCCCGACTAGCGGGAGGGCCCTTCGATGAGCAGTTCTTC. Protein product: CASSFARLAGGPFDEQFF. This chain links TRBV7-2 with TRBJ2-1, with 14 bases fitting TRBD2. Trimming cost V 3 bases and J 8 bases; bases outside gene matches: 12. The CDR3 length is 18 residues. The germline CDR1 and CDR2 sequences are SGHTA and FQGNSA.

The rearrangement links TRBV19 to TRBJ2-1; D is unclear. Germline assignment: CDR1 LNHDA and CDR2 SQIVND (reference sequence). The CDR3 sequence is 15 residues long. Trimming shortened V by 3 bases and J by 4 bases, and 13 bases separated the two germline ends. The CDR3: CASSIGTLIYNEQFF. As DNA, the CDR3 is TGTGCCAGTAGTATCGGCACCTTAATTTACAATGAGCAGTTCTTC. Full variable domain (remainder filled in from reference TRBV19 and TRBJ2-1): DGGITQSPKYLFRKEGQNVTLSCEQNLNHDAMYWYRQDPGQGLRLIYYSQIVNDFQKGDIAEGYSVSREKKESFPLTVTSAQKNPTAFYLCASSIGTLIYNEQFFGPGTRLTVL.

The sample holds a few counts of this clonotype. The J gene is TRBJ2-6, the V gene TRBV7-9; D unclear. CDR3 size: 15 residues. V shed 8 bases and J shed 0 bases, with 11 bases lying between them. The germline gives CDR1 SEHNR, CDR2 FQNEAQ (reference sequence). The CDR3 reads CASRSRLSGANVLTF. The CDR3 DNA sequence: TGTGCCAGCCGTAGTCGCCTCTCTGGGGCCAACGTCCTGACTTTC.

This sequence joins TRBV7-8 and TRBJ2-7; 7 nucleotides line up with TRBD2. The germline V gene has CDR1 SGHVS and CDR2 FQNEAQ. The CDR3 is made up of 15 amino acids. V lost 1 base to trimming and J lost 2 bases; unmatched junction nucleotides: 5. The CDR3 nucleotides are TGTGCCAGCAGCTTAGTGGGACTAACCACCTACGAGCAGTACTTC. Translating gives CASSLVGLTTYEQYF.

The CDR3 nucleotides read TGCAGTGCTAGAGCGGGGCGGCAGTACACAGATACGCAGTATTTT. Its translation is CSARAGRQYTDTQYF. The V and J genes are TRBV20-1 and TRBJ2-3, with D perhaps being TRBD1 or TRBD2 (5 bases each). CDR1 is DFQATT and CDR2 is SNEGSKA in the germline V gene (reference sequence). The CDR3 is 15 residues long. V was cut by 1 base and J by 2 bases, with 13 bases left in between.

V is TRBV19 and J is TRBJ2-2, with D tentatively TRBD2 (6 bases). The germline CDR1 and CDR2 sequences are LNHDA and SQIVND (reference sequence). Deletions cut 11 bases from V and 10 bases from J, with 17 bases between. The CDR3 runs to 12 residues. The CDR3 DNA reads TGTGCCTTGGGGACTGATAAAGAGGAGCTGTTTTTT. It codes for CALGTDKEELFF.

V is TRBV11-2 and J is TRBJ2-7; D might be TRBD1 or TRBD2, each matching 5 bases. This CDR3 comprises 14 residues. Germline loops: CDR1 SGHAT, CDR2 FQNNGV. The germline V and J ends were trimmed by 3 bases and 4 bases, with 13 bases remaining between them. The DNA of the CDR3 is TGTGCCAGCAGCTTTGGCCCGGGACCATACGAGCAGTACTTC. As protein: CASSFGPGPYEQYF.

The table lists this clonotype with a count of one. The chain links TRBV6-2 or TRBV6-3 to TRBJ1-2; D possibly corresponds to TRBD1 (6 bases). The CDR3 extends over 13 amino acids. V was shortened by 8 bases and J by 3 bases, with 13 bases between the two germline ends. Germline V gives CDR1 MNHEY, CDR2 SVGEGT. CDR3 DNA: TGTGCCAGCCGGAGGACAGCTTACTATGGCTACACCTTC. Amino acid sequence: CASRRTAYYGYTF.

The rearrangement joins TRBV5-4 to TRBJ2-3, with D unresolved. Per germline, CDR1 SGHNT and CDR2 YYREEE (reference sequence). The CDR3 sequence is 14 residues long. Trimming removed 4 bases from V and 1 base from J, with 10 bases in between. CDR3 protein: CASSGRIGTDTQYF. The CDR3 DNA is TGTGCCAGCAGCGGCCGGATAGGCACAGATACGCAGTATTTT.

The chain is built from TRBV4-1 and TRBJ1-4, with 7 positions matching TRBD1. Germline loops: CDR1 MGHRA, CDR2 YSYEKL. CDR3 length equals 16 residues. With V trimmed by 1 base and J by 8 bases, 10 bases remained unmatched. CDR3 sequence (DNA): TGCGCCAGCAGCCAAGGTTACAGGGGTCTTAAAGAAAAACTGTTTTTT. Amino acids: CASSQGYRGLKEKLFF.

The genes are TRBV19 and TRBJ2-7, with no clear D. The ends were cut back, 5 bases at V and 3 bases at J, with 11 bases in the middle. Looked up from germline, CDR1 is LNHDA and CDR2 is SQIVND (reference sequence). This CDR3 has 13 amino acids. Here the CDR3 DNA reads TGTGCCAGTAGTGCAAGAAACGACTACGAGCAGTACTTC. This gives the protein CASSARNDYEQYF.

Of note for this clonotype: At one end the junction does not follow the germline gene, possibly because of a read error. The chain combines TRBV5-3 with TRBJ2-7, with D possibly TRBD1 on 6 matching bases. TRBV5-3 has ORF status, its function being uncertain. The CDR3 sequence is 13 residues long. The DNA for the CDR3 is TGTGCCAGCAGCTTGGTGCGGACAGACGAGCAGTACTTC. Protein: CASSLVRTDEQYF.

The chain combines TRBV6-5 with TRBJ1-3, with 10 bases that match TRBD1. The V segment lost 5 bases and the J segment 4 bases; nucleotides outside the gene matches: 8. This CDR3 comprises 16 residues. CDR1 MNHEY and CDR2 SVGAGI come from the germline V gene. Here the CDR3 reads CASSMGQGNAGNTIYF. The CDR3 DNA follows: TGTGCCAGCAGTATGGGACAGGGGAATGCGGGAAACACCATATATTTT.

The chain recombines TRBV7-4 with TRBJ2-1, with TRBD2 matching over 9 bases. The CDR3 loop spans 14 amino acids. The ends lost 2 bases at V and 9 bases at J; junction bases unmatched: 5. CDR1 and CDR2 from the germline V gene are SGHVT and SQSDAQ. CDR3 loop: CASSLWTSAGEQFF. In nucleotides, the CDR3 is TGTGCCAGCAGCTTATGGACTAGCGCGGGTGAGCAGTTCTTC.

The V gene is TRBV6-2 or TRBV6-3, the J gene TRBJ2-1; no definite D call. The germline V gene has CDR1 MNHEY and CDR2 SVGEGT. V was shortened by 8 bases and J by 4 bases, with 12 bases between the two germline ends. The CDR3 is made up of 13 amino acids. In nucleotides, the CDR3 is TGTGCCAGCGGTAGGGATGCTTACAATGAGCAGTTCTTC. It is translated as CASGRDAYNEQFF.

This clonotype was found a few times. This chain joins TRBV5-6 and TRBJ2-1; no clear D. V was cut by 5 bases and J by 6 bases, with 12 bases left in between. The CDR3 totals 13 residues. Germline CDR1 and CDR2: SGHDT and YYEEEE. In DNA form, the CDR3 reads TGTGCCAGCAGTAGTTCTGCGCTCAATGAGCAGTTCTTC. Translation gives CASSSSALNEQFF.